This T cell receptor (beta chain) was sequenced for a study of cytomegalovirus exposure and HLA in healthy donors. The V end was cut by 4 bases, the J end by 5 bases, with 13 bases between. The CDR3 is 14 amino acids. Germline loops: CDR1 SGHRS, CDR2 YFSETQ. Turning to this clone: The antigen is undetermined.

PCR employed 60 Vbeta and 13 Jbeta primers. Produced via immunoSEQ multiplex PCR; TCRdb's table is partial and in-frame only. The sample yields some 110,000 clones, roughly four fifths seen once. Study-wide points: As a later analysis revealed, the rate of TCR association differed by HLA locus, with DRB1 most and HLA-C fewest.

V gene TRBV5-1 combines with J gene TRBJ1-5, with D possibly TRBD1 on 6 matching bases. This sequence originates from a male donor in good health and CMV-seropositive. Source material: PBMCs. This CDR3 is CASSPAGGHQPQHF. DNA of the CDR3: TGCGCCAGCAGCCCGGCTGGGGGCCATCAGCCCCAGCATTTT.